Presented here are 25 T cell receptor beta chains from one specimen sequenced in a study of blood T cells in healthy people across ages. A second roughly 7 to 12 cycle PCR used barcoded and J-beta primers. TCRdb reprocessed the 5' RACE reads via MiXCR and lists one record per CDR3 protein. Here the sample spans about 1.4 million distinct CDR3 sequences, 45% to 70% being singletons. The source material was blood. Every receptor here comes from a man in his late teens or twenties in good health.

The chain links TRBV20-1 to TRBJ2-1; 12 bases are shared with TRBD2. This CDR3 region has 14 residues. After removal of 8 bases from V and 3 bases from J, the junction contained 5 bases not matched to a gene. The germline V gene encodes CDR1 DFQATT and CDR2 SNEGSKA (reference sequence). The CDR3 bases are TGCAGTCCCCGACTAGCGGGAGACTACAATGAGCAGTTCTTC. This codes for CSPRLAGDYNEQFF.

V gene TRBV28 combines with J gene TRBJ1-5; the D is unclear. This CDR3 is 14 amino acids long. V lost 4 bases and J 4 bases, leaving 11 bases between the germline ends. Per germline, CDR1 MDHEN and CDR2 SYDVKM. The CDR3 loop reads CASSSLERNQPQHF. For the CDR3, the DNA is TGTGCCAGCAGTTCACTGGAGAGGAATCAGCCCCAGCATTTT.

V and J are TRBV6-5 and TRBJ2-1; 7 positions agree with TRBD1. Trimming removed 2 bases from V and 2 bases from J; junction bases left unmatched: 9. The CDR3 length is 17 residues. Per the germline V gene, CDR1 is MNHEY and CDR2 is SVGAGI. The CDR3 loop is CASSYVSDRVPYNEQFF. CDR3 nucleotide sequence: TGTGCCAGCAGTTACGTTTCCGACAGGGTCCCCTACAATGAGCAGTTCTTC.

The rearrangement joins TRBV5-1 to TRBJ2-7; no reliable D call. The CDR3 is 13 amino acids. The V gene's germline CDR1 is SGHRS and CDR2 YFSETQ. V gave up 0 bases and J gave up 6 bases, with 10 bases separating them. The CDR3 reads CASSLGVTSEQYF. The CDR3 nucleotides are TGCGCCAGCAGCTTGGGGGTTACTTCCGAGCAGTACTTC.

V gene TRBV5-6 combines with J gene TRBJ2-7; TRBD2 agrees at 7 bases. Germline trimming cut 2 bases from V and 1 base from J; bases unmatched to any gene: 9. Germline CDR1 is SGHDT and CDR2 is YYEEEE. The CDR3 is 16 residues long. The CDR3 DNA reads as TGTGCCAGCAGCTTACCCGGTCCTAGCGGTTCCTACGAGCAGTACTTC. It encodes CASSLPGPSGSYEQYF.

The chain recombines TRBV10-3 with TRBJ2-1; D tentatively reads TRBD1 or TRBD2 (5 bases each). The germline gives CDR1 ENHRY, CDR2 SYGVKD. This CDR3 has 14 amino acids. Trimming shortened V by 2 bases and J by 5 bases, and 10 bases separated the two germline ends. CDR3 amino acids: CAISEGGPNNEQFF. CDR3 sequence (DNA): TGTGCCATCAGTGAGGGGGGACCCAACAATGAGCAGTTCTTC.

V usage is TRBV28 and J usage is TRBJ2-5; D uncertain. The DNA end is a closer match to TRBJ2-7, so the J assignment may be wrong. The V gene's germline CDR1 is MDHEN and CDR2 SYDVKM. CDR3 size: 15 residues. Written as DNA, the CDR3 is TGTGCCAGCTGGACCGTCTGGTCACCGTCCCACGAGCAGTACTTC. Protein: CASWTVWSPSHEQYF.

Details on this clonotype: One junction end disagrees with the germline gene, perhaps due to a read error. The gene calls are TRBV3-1 and TRBJ2-7; D is perhaps TRBD1 or TRBD2 (5 bases each). There are 14 residues in the CDR3. Per germline, CDR1 LGHDT and CDR2 YNNKEL (reference sequence). CDR3 residues: CASSQGPSTYERYF. Here the CDR3 DNA reads TGTGCCAGCAGCCAGGGACCTTCCACCTACGAGCGGTACTTC.

This chain joins TRBV10-2 and TRBJ2-1, with D possibly matching TRBD2 (6 bases). Germline V gives CDR1 WSHSY, CDR2 SAAADI. V lost 2 bases and J 7 bases, leaving 15 bases between the germline ends. The CDR3 is made up of 15 amino acids. CDR3 bases: TGCGCCAGCAGTGAGGCGGTAGCGGCGTGGAATGAGCAGTTCTTC. It translates to CASSEAVAAWNEQFF.

This clonotype was seen many times. The chain is built from TRBV12-3 or TRBV12-4 and TRBJ1-5; 8 bases agree with TRBD1. The V gene end was trimmed by 5 bases and the J gene end by 5 bases; junction bases not matched to a gene: 5. CDR3 length: 14 amino acids. CDR3 region: CASSPDREYQPQHF. DNA of the CDR3: TGTGCCAGCAGTCCGGACAGGGAGTATCAGCCCCAGCATTTT.

The chain has TRBV7-9 and TRBJ2-5, with 13 nucleotides matching TRBD2. The ends lost 4 bases at V and 5 bases at J; junction bases unmatched: 13. The CDR3 contains 18 residues. From germline, CDR1 is SEHNR and CDR2 FQNEAQ (reference sequence). The CDR3 DNA reads TGTGCCAGCAGCTCCATTCCCGGGACTAGCGGGACCACGGAGACCCAGTACTTC. This gives the protein CASSSIPGTSGTTETQYF. Drawing the rest from reference TRBV7-9 and TRBJ2-5, the complete variable domain is DTGVSQNPRHKITKRGQNVTFRCDPISEHNRLYWYRQTLGQGPEFLTYFQNEAQLEKSRLLSDRFSAERPKGSFSTLEIQRTEQGDSAMYLCASSSIPGTSGTTETQYFGPGTRLLVL.

The gene calls are TRBV25-1 and TRBJ1-2, with a possible D match to TRBD1 (5 bases). V was shortened by 2 bases and J by 7 bases, with 14 bases between the two germline ends. Germline CDR1 reads MGHDK; CDR2 reads SYGVNS. This CDR3 has 14 residues. The CDR3 region has the DNA TGTGCCAGCAGTGAACCCGGGACGGGTCGTGGCTACACCTTC. Translated: CASSEPGTGRGYTF.

This clonotype was counted only a few times. This chain links TRBV4-2 with TRBJ2-4; a weak D match, TRBD2 (6 bases). V lost 0 bases, J lost 1 base, and 13 bases lay in between. CDR1 and CDR2 from the germline V gene are LGHNA and YNFKEQ. The CDR3 is made up of 17 amino acids. The CDR3 here is CASSQDYPGVAKNIQYF. The CDR3 nucleotides read TGTGCCAGCAGCCAAGATTATCCGGGAGTGGCCAAAAACATTCAGTACTTC.

The chain has TRBV13 and TRBJ1-1, with D uncertain. The CDR3 totals 13 residues. From germline, CDR1 is PRHDT and CDR2 FYEKMQ (reference sequence). With 8 bases removed from V and 0 bases from J, the gap between germline ends came to 10 bases. The CDR3 protein is CASSGILNTEAFF. DNA of the CDR3: TGTGCCAGCTCGGGCATCCTGAACACTGAAGCTTTCTTT.

This clonotype has a single count. The genes are TRBV6-5 and TRBJ2-3, with D uncertain. Germline V CDR1 and CDR2: MNHEY, SVGAGI. The CDR3 runs 14 residues. The V gene lost 2 bases and the J gene lost 5 bases, with 11 bases spanning the gap. The CDR3 nucleotides are TGTGCCAGCAGTTACCTGTTAAGTGGAGATACGCAGTATTTT. Its protein product is CASSYLLSGDTQYF.

The J gene is TRBJ1-5, the V gene TRBV6-1; possibly TRBD1 for D (6 bases). Trimming removed 1 base from V and 7 bases from J, with 14 bases in between. The CDR3 sequence is 15 residues long. Germline loops: CDR1 MNHNS, CDR2 SASEGT. CDR3 DNA: TGTGCCAGCAGTGAAGATGGGGGGCAGGGACAGCCCCAGCATTTT. The encoded protein is CASSEDGGQGQPQHF.

The chain carries TRBV6-5 and TRBJ1-2; D gene uncertain. Germline CDR1 is MNHEY and CDR2 is SVGAGI. V was cut by 5 bases and J by 6 bases, with 10 bases left in between. CDR3 length: 12 residues. The DNA of the CDR3 is TGTGCCAGCAGTGGCGATAGGGATGGCTACACCTTC. Its protein product is CASSGDRDGYTF.

V gene TRBV5-4 combines with J gene TRBJ1-1; D not certain. CDR3 size: 14 residues. Per germline, CDR1 SGHNT and CDR2 YYREEE (reference sequence). Trimming took off 5 bases at V and 0 bases at J, with 11 bases between the two ends. CDR3 DNA sequence: TGTGCCAGCAGTGTCCTACTTATGAACACTGAAGCTTTCTTT. Amino acids: CASSVLLMNTEAFF.

This chain uses TRBV7-2 with TRBJ2-3; D may be TRBD1 (6 bases). CDR3 size: 16 residues. V lost 5 bases and J lost 2, with 17 bases in between. Germline V gene lookup returns CDR1 SGHTA and CDR2 FQGNSA. DNA of the CDR3: TGTGCCAGCAGCCTACTAAACAGGGAGACCACAGATACGCAGTATTTT. Residues: CASSLLNRETTDTQYF. The full variable domain, its missing parts supplied by reference TRBV7-2 and TRBJ2-3, is GAGVSQSPSNKVTEKGKDVELRCDPISGHTALYWYRQSLGQGLEFLIYFQGNSAPDKSGLPSDRFSAERTGGSVSTLTIQRTQQEDSAVYLCASSLLNRETTDTQYFGPGTRLTVL.

This chain connects TRBV28 to TRBJ2-2; D is perhaps TRBD2 (6 bases). V lost 5 bases, J lost 0 bases, and 10 bases lay in between. Germline V CDR1 and CDR2: MDHEN, SYDVKM. This CDR3 spans 15 amino acids. In nucleotides, the CDR3 is TGTGCCAGCAGTGGAGGGGAATCGAACACCGGGGAGCTGTTTTTT. Its protein product is CASSGGESNTGELFF.

In DNA form, the CDR3 reads TGCAGCGTCGTACTAGGAGGCCTCTACGAGCAGTACTTC. Amino acid sequence: CSVVLGGLYEQYF. The chain recombines TRBV29-1 with TRBJ2-7, with D possibly being TRBD2 (5 bases). V was cut by 6 bases and J by 3 bases, with 15 bases left in between. The CDR3 consists of 13 residues. Germline CDR1 is SQVTM and CDR2 is ANQGSEA.

This sequence joins TRBV27 and TRBJ2-3; a possible D gene is TRBD2 (5 bases). Deletions cut 2 bases from V and 5 bases from J, with 17 bases between. Germline CDR1 and CDR2: MNHEY and SMNVEV (reference sequence). The CDR3 extends over 16 amino acids. The CDR3 DNA reads TGTGCCAGCAGTTTAATGGGGAGAAGGTATGGAGATACGCAGTATTTT. It codes for CASSLMGRRYGDTQYF.

The V call is TRBV6-6, the J call TRBJ2-1, with 11 bases fitting TRBD2. CDR1 is MNHNY and CDR2 is SVGAGI in the germline V gene (reference sequence). V shed 5 bases, J shed 7 bases, and the junction held 7 bases outside the gene matches. The CDR3 is 15 amino acids. The CDR3, as DNA: TGTGCCAGCAGTAAACTAGCGGGAGCGATTAATGAGCAGTTCTTC. This gives the protein CASSKLAGAINEQFF.

This clonotype was seen only once. This chain connects TRBV7-9 to TRBJ1-4; D perhaps matches TRBD1 (5 bases). Germline V gene sequence: CDR1 SEHNR, CDR2 FQNEAQ (reference sequence). This CDR3 has 15 residues. V was shortened by 9 bases and J by 4 bases, with 18 bases between the two germline ends. The CDR3 loop reads CASSAHDSHNEKLFF. In DNA form, the CDR3 reads TGTGCCAGTAGCGCCCATGACAGTCATAATGAAAAACTGTTTTTT.

The chain employs TRBV6-1 and TRBJ1-5; D is perhaps TRBD1 (5 bases). This CDR3 spans 14 amino acids. V lost 7 bases, J lost 1 base, and 11 bases lay in between. CDR1 is MNHNS and CDR2 is SASEGT in the germline V gene. The CDR3 DNA reads TGTGCCAGCAAATATGGGGACAGCAATCAGCCCCAGCATTTT. Residues: CASKYGDSNQPQHF.